This TCR beta chain derives from a study of control samples from healthy donors and cancer patients. On this clone itself: The same CDR3 arises from other DNA sequences in this sample as well.

Germline lookup yields CDR1 KGHDR and CDR2 SFDVKD. The CDR3 has 14 residues. V lost 5 bases and J 1 base, leaving 7 bases between the germline ends. Sequencing used immunoSEQ multiplex PCR; TCRdb keeps in-frame clones, though not all of them. The top ten hold almost 8% of the sample, which has 100,000 to 150,000 clones, just over 90% seen once. Sequenced: blood. The chain has TRBV24-1 and TRBJ2-2, with D perhaps TRBD1 (5 bases). The clonotype comes from a woman younger than 35 in good health. The CDR3 reads CATSVGQNTGELFF. Written as DNA, the CDR3 is TGTGCCACCAGTGTGGGGCAGAACACCGGGGAGCTGTTTTTT.